This is a list of T cell receptor beta chains from one sample in a study of T-cell memory formation after mild COVID-19. One entry per CDR3 protein results from TCRdb running MiXCR on the 5' RACE reads. In the table there are a few hundred thousand distinct CDR3 sequences, around 15% of which are singletons. Sequences were obtained from PBMCs or a T cell subset sorted from them (not recorded which). Every receptor here comes from a man aged 18 to 35 who had mild COVID-19 (a few samples of this study predate the infection). Cell type and time point are not known. The CDR3 runs from the conserved cysteine through the conserved F or W. Each record gives: V gene, CDR3 length, J gene, D gene, clone size, CDR3 protein, CDR3 DNA. D genes are given only for firm matches. Size is stated for part of the rows, as once, few or many counts, or as a class when the clone is expanded.

>TRBV10-3|15|TRBJ2-3|-|-
CAISESTGRADTQYF
TGTGCCATCAGTGAATCCACTGGACGCGCAGATACGCAGTATTTT
>TRBV3-1|13|TRBJ1-1|-|many
CASNRVRATEAFF
TGTGCCAGCAACCGTGTCAGGGCCACTGAAGCTTTCTTT
>TRBV6-5|14|TRBJ2-3|TRBD2|-
CASRVTSGADTQYF
TGTGCCAGCAGAGTCACTAGCGGGGCAGATACGCAGTATTTT
>TRBV18|13|TRBJ1-1|-|few
CASSPPGKAEAFF
TGTGCCAGCTCACCACCGGGGAAAGCTGAAGCTTTCTTT
>TRBV18|13|TRBJ2-7|TRBD2|-
CASSPPGRVEQYF
TGTGCCAGCTCACCACCGGGGAGGGTCGAGCAGTACTTC
>TRBV20-1|15|TRBJ2-3|TRBD2|-
CSAPTTSGSTDTQYF
TGCAGTGCCCCGACTACTAGCGGGAGCACAGATACGCAGTATTTT
>TRBV7-2|16|TRBJ1-2|TRBD1|-
CASSLPGQGQTYGYTF
TGTGCCAGCAGTCTACCGGGACAGGGACAAACCTATGGCTACACCTTC
>TRBV18|15|TRBJ1-5|TRBD1|few
CASSPRGQSGLPQHF
TGTGCCAGCTCACCACGGGGACAGTCTGGGTTGCCCCAGCATTTT
>TRBV12-3/TRBV12-4|15|TRBJ2-7|TRBD1|few
CASRTGTGGAYEQYF
TGTGCCAGCAGAACCGGGACAGGCGGAGCCTACGAGCAGTACTTC
>TRBV11-3|17|TRBJ2-1|TRBD1|-
CASSSDREKGSYNEQFF
TGTGCCAGCAGCTCCGACAGGGAGAAGGGCTCCTACAATGAGCAGTTCTTC
>TRBV7-2|15|TRBJ2-5|TRBD2|few
CASSPRTSGGASQYF
TGTGCCAGCAGCCCCCGGACTAGCGGGGGGGCCTCCCAGTACTTC
>TRBV12-3/TRBV12-4|13|TRBJ1-5|-|-
CASGTSLVQPQHF
TGTGCCAGTGGGACCTCCTTAGTGCAGCCCCAGCATTTT
>TRBV7-7|17|TRBJ2-3|-|-
CASSPWDSGSNVAYQYF
TGTGCCAGCAGCCCGTGGGACTCGGGCTCCAATGTCGCTTACCAGTATTTT
>TRBV5-1|15|TRBJ2-5|-|-
CASSYRTGQGETQYF
TGCGCCAGCAGCTACCGGACTGGTCAAGGAGAGACCCAGTACTTC
>TRBV7-6|14|TRBJ2-7|-|few
CASSPSRGPYEQYF
TGTGCCAGCAGCCCCTCTCGAGGACCCTACGAGCAGTACTTC
>TRBV25-1|15|TRBJ1-6|-|-
CASSAERGTYSPLHF
TGTGCCAGCAGTGCCGAGCGAGGGACGTATTCACCCCTCCACTTT
>TRBV5-1|18|TRBJ2-4|-|-
CASSPRAQVSGEKNIQYF
TGCGCCAGCAGCCCCCGTGCACAGGTTTCGGGGGAAAAAAACATTCAGTACTTC
>TRBV6-5|12|TRBJ2-7|-|few
CASSSDGDEQYF
TGTGCCAGCAGCTCCGACGGAGACGAGCAGTACTTC
>TRBV12-3/TRBV12-4|18|TRBJ2-5|-|-
CASSPGGRGLSNQETQYF
TGTGCCAGCAGTCCAGGAGGGCGGGGGCTCTCAAACCAAGAGACCCAGTACTTC
>TRBV7-2|13|TRBJ2-1|-|-
CASSLGYARTQFF
TGTGCCAGCAGCTTAGGTTATGCGCGAACGCAGTTCTTC
>TRBV4-3|16|TRBJ2-1|TRBD2|many
CASSQELAESYNEQFF
TGCGCCAGCAGCCAAGAACTAGCGGAATCCTACAATGAGCAGTTCTTC
>TRBV6-5|15|TRBJ2-5|TRBD2|-
CASSYSGVIQETQYF
TGTGCCAGCAGTTACAGCGGGGTCATCCAAGAGACCCAGTACTTC
>TRBV20-1|13|TRBJ2-3|-|-
CSARLRSTDTQYF
TGCAGTGCTAGACTTCGTAGCACAGATACGCAGTATTTT
>TRBV10-3|15|TRBJ1-6|TRBD1|-
CAISEGTGKNSPLHF
TGTGCCATCAGTGAGGGGACAGGGAAGAATTCACCCCTCCACTTT
>TRBV11-2|15|TRBJ2-5|TRBD1|once
CASSLGTGGSETQYF
TGTGCCAGCAGCTTGGGGACAGGGGGCTCGGAGACCCAGTACTTC
>TRBV5-1|15|TRBJ2-1|-|few
CASSLGPGFYNEQFF
TGCGCCAGCAGCTTGGGTCCAGGGTTCTACAATGAGCAGTTCTTC
>TRBV5-5|13|TRBJ1-5|-|few
CASSPGTNQPQHF
TGTGCCAGCAGCCCTGGGACCAATCAGCCCCAGCATTTT
>TRBV2|13|TRBJ1-2|TRBD1|few
CASGQGDRYGYTF
TGTGCCAGCGGACAGGGTGATCGTTATGGCTACACCTTC
>TRBV20-1|12|TRBJ2-5|-|few
CSARRASETQYF
TGCAGTGCTCGCCGAGCTAGTGAAACCCAGTACTTC
>TRBV21-1|16|TRBJ2-1|-|few
CASGTGTVSSYNEQFF
TGTGCCAGCGGAACCGGGACGGTTAGCTCCTACAATGAGCAGTTCTTC
>TRBV18|15|TRBJ1-6|-|many
CASSPASSYNSPLHF
TGTGCCAGCTCACCAGCGAGCTCCTATAATTCACCCCTCCACTTT
>TRBV2|16|TRBJ1-5|-|few
CASSAGGKPKNQPQHF
TGTGCCAGCAGTGCGGGAGGGAAACCCAAAAATCAGCCCCAGCATTTT
>TRBV4-3|16|TRBJ2-5|TRBD2|few
CASSQDWRGNQETQYF
TGCGCCAGCAGCCAAGATTGGCGGGGGAACCAAGAGACCCAGTACTTC
>TRBV5-1|15|TRBJ2-5|-|many
CASSLTRGAQETQYF
TGCGCCAGCAGCTTAACCCGAGGGGCCCAAGAGACCCAGTACTTC
>TRBV6-5|16|TRBJ2-3|TRBD1|many
CASRLVWTGGSDTQYF
TGTGCCAGCAGACTGGTATGGACAGGGGGGTCAGATACGCAGTATTTT
>TRBV5-1|16|TRBJ1-1|-|-
CASSSLGVSQNTEAFF
TGCGCCAGCAGCTCTCTCGGCGTCAGCCAGAACACTGAAGCTTTCTTT
>TRBV30|12|TRBJ2-5|-|-
CAWDTARETQYF
TGTGCCTGGGACACGGCGCGGGAGACCCAGTACTTC
>TRBV7-9|13|TRBJ2-5|-|few
CASSHLVEETQYF
TGTGCCAGCAGCCACCTGGTAGAAGAGACCCAGTACTTC
>TRBV12-5|14|TRBJ1-1|-|few
CASGPPGAGTEAFF
TGTGCTAGTGGTCCTCCAGGGGCCGGCACTGAAGCTTTCTTT
>TRBV10-3|12|TRBJ2-5|-|-
CAISSQGETQYF
TGTGCCATCAGTTCCCAGGGAGAGACCCAGTACTTC
>TRBV5-1|14|TRBJ2-4|-|many
CASSLAGGWDIQYF
TGCGCCAGCAGCTTGGCCGGGGGCTGGGACATTCAGTACTTC
>TRBV5-1|15|TRBJ2-7|TRBD1|-
CASSLAVDRGFEQYF
TGCGCCAGCAGCTTGGCCGTGGACAGGGGTTTCGAGCAGTACTTC
>TRBV29-1|11|TRBJ1-1|-|-
CSAKLNTEAFF
TGCAGCGCGAAATTGAACACTGAAGCTTTCTTT
>TRBV10-3|13|TRBJ2-1|-|-
CAISDRDQDEQFF
TGTGCCATCAGTGACAGGGATCAGGATGAGCAGTTCTTC
>TRBV5-1|14|TRBJ2-1|-|-
CASSLGGSSDEQFF
TGCGCCAGCAGCTTGGGAGGGTCGTCCGATGAGCAGTTCTTC
>TRBV4-3|17|TRBJ2-3|TRBD2|many
CASSQQPWGGDTDTQYF
TGCGCCAGCAGCCAACAACCCTGGGGGGGAGACACAGATACGCAGTATTTT
>TRBV12-3/TRBV12-4|14|TRBJ1-6|TRBD1|-
CASSQGGQASPLHF
TGTGCCAGCAGCCAGGGGGGACAGGCCTCACCCCTCCACTTT
>TRBV5-1|13|TRBJ2-5|-|-
CASSGGVVMTQYF
TGCGCCAGCAGCGGGGGAGTGGTAATGACCCAGTACTTC
>TRBV5-1|14|TRBJ1-2|-|-
CASSLGPIAYGYTF
TGCGCCAGCAGCTTGGGGCCCATCGCATATGGCTACACCTTC
>TRBV7-9|18|TRBJ2-2|-|-
CASSFLFGSGKNTGELFF
TGTGCCAGCAGCTTTCTTTTCGGATCAGGGAAGAACACCGGGGAGCTGTTTTTT
>TRBV7-2|15|TRBJ2-1|-|few
CASSLTGSSYNEQFF
TGTGCCAGCAGCTTGACGGGGAGCTCCTACAATGAGCAGTTCTTC
>TRBV4-3|15|TRBJ2-3|-|-
CASSQVAPPRDTQYF
TGCGCCAGCAGCCAAGTCGCCCCGCCTCGGGATACGCAGTATTTT
>TRBV7-2|13|TRBJ2-7|-|-
CASRGRGTYEQYF
TGTGCCAGCAGGGGGAGAGGGACCTACGAGCAGTACTTC
>TRBV20-1|15|TRBJ2-3|TRBD2|-
CSAGVRGGFTDTQYF
TGCAGTGCTGGGGTACGCGGGGGATTCACAGATACGCAGTATTTT
>TRBV4-3|15|TRBJ1-1|-|-
CASSQAYRMNTEAFF
TGCGCCAGCAGCCAAGCCTACAGGATGAACACTGAAGCTTTCTTT